These 31 T cell receptor beta chains share one sample of origin, sequenced in a study of OX40 agonist ivuxolimab in advanced cancers. Sequencing was performed with immunoSEQ multiplex PCR; in TCRdb, only in-frame clones are kept and a portion is missing. The sample shows some 19,000 clones, roughly 79% of them seen only once. This material consisted of CD4+ or CD8+ T cells sorted from blood, taken in a trial of the OX40 agonist ivuxolimab. The origin of the receptors is an adult with an advanced solid tumor such as melanoma, head and neck, liver or kidney cancer.

A single count supports this clone. This chain links TRBV11-2 with TRBJ2-3; D tentatively reads TRBD1 or TRBD2 (6 bases each). The ends were cut back, 1 base at V and 5 bases at J, with 13 bases in the middle. The V gene's germline CDR1 is SGHAT and CDR2 FQNNGV. CDR3 length equals 15 residues. The CDR3 region is CASSLVGGHGDTQYF. CDR3 DNA sequence: TGTGCCAGCAGCTTAGTTGGGGGGCATGGAGATACGCAGTATTTT.

This clone has just one count. The rearrangement joins TRBV5-4 to TRBJ1-6; D unclear. Trimming removed 4 bases from V and 5 bases from J, with 7 bases in between. Germline V gene data show CDR1 as SGHNT and CDR2 as YYREEE (reference sequence). CDR3 length: 13 amino acids. As DNA, the CDR3 is TGTGCCAGCAGCCAAGATAATAATTCACCCCTCCACTTT. It yields the protein CASSQDNNSPLHF.

This clone was observed a single time. This rearrangement joins TRBV19 to TRBJ1-1, with 9 bases that match TRBD1. Germline V gene lookup returns CDR1 LNHDA and CDR2 SQIVND (reference sequence). The V and J ends lost 7 bases and 3 bases, in that order; junction bases with no gene match: 3. The CDR3 contains 13 residues. DNA of the CDR3: TGTGCCAGTACACAGGGGGCGTACACTGAAGCTTTCTTT. It translates to CASTQGAYTEAFF.

A remark on this clone: Mismatch with germline at one junction end may stem from a read error. This chain links TRBV7-9 with TRBJ1-2; a weak D match, TRBD1 (6 bases). The CDR3 covers 17 residues. The germline V gene has CDR1 SEHNR and CDR2 FQNEAQ (reference sequence). CDR3 protein: CASSQDHASGASYGYTF. The CDR3 DNA is TGCGCCAGCAGCCAAGATCACGCCTCAGGGGCTAGCTATGGCTACACCTTC.

J is TRBJ2-5 and V is TRBV19; perhaps TRBD2 as D (6 bases). V was cut by 7 bases and J by 2 bases, with 23 bases left in between. Per germline, CDR1 LNHDA and CDR2 SQIVND (reference sequence). This CDR3 is built from 17 residues. CDR3 sequence reads: CASTMGSGGELQETQYF. DNA of the CDR3: TGTGCCAGTACCATGGGGTCCGGAGGGGAGTTACAAGAGACCCAGTACTTC.

For this clone: One end of the junction fails to match germline, which may point to a read error. The chain combines TRBV4-1 with TRBJ2-3; no definite D call. Germline V gives CDR1 MGHRA, CDR2 YSYEKL. This CDR3 is built from 16 residues. The CDR3 here is CASSQDRESGTDTQYF. The CDR3 nucleotides are TGTGCCAGCAGCCAAGATAGGGAATCCGGCACAGATACGCAGTATTTT.

This chain uses TRBV19 with TRBJ2-7; no clear D gene. V was trimmed by 0 bases and J by 3 bases, leaving 0 bases between them. Germline values: CDR1 LNHDA, CDR2 SQIVND (reference sequence). The CDR3 has 11 residues. DNA for the CDR3: TGTGCCAGTAGTATAGACTACGAGCAGTACTTC. The encoded protein is CASSIDYEQYF.

The chain employs TRBV4-1 and TRBJ1-1; D not resolved. Per germline, CDR1 MGHRA and CDR2 YSYEKL. Trimming shortened V by 1 base and J by 4 bases, and 10 bases separated the two germline ends. This CDR3 comprises 14 residues. The CDR3 nucleotides read TGCGCCAGCAGCCAAGCGCCGGCGGTCACTGAAGCTTTCTTT. It translates to CASSQAPAVTEAFF.

This sequence joins TRBV28 and TRBJ1-1, with 7 nucleotides matching TRBD1. This CDR3 has 15 amino acids. V lost 5 bases and J lost 7; bases outside the gene matches: 13. The germline gives CDR1 MDHEN, CDR2 SYDVKM. Here the CDR3 reads CASSPEQGMSDEAFF. The CDR3 coding sequence is TGTGCCAGCAGTCCGGAACAGGGGATGAGTGATGAAGCTTTCTTT.

The chain couples TRBV11-2 to TRBJ2-7, with 10 bases aligning to TRBD1. CDR3 length: 16 amino acids. Unmatched junction bases numbered 7, after V lost 4 bases and J lost 1 base. Germline assignment: CDR1 SGHAT and CDR2 FQNNGV. The CDR3 DNA reads as TGTGCCAGCAGCTCTCCGGGACAGGGGACGTCCTACGAGCAGTACTTC. It translates to CASSSPGQGTSYEQYF.

The V and J genes are TRBV13 and TRBJ2-5; 7 bases are shared with TRBD2. This CDR3 spans 14 amino acids. Germline CDR1 and CDR2: PRHDT and FYEKMQ (reference sequence). The ends lost 5 bases at V and 10 bases at J; junction bases unmatched: 13. Written as DNA, the CDR3 is TGTGCCAGCAGCGCGAGGGAGGCGGGAGTCGTCCAGTACTTC. It specifies CASSAREAGVVQYF.

This rearrangement joins TRBV2 to TRBJ2-1; weak D call: TRBD2 (6 bases). The CDR3 sequence is 17 residues long. The V gene lost 0 bases and the J gene lost 2 bases, with 14 bases spanning the gap. The germline V gene encodes CDR1 SNHLY and CDR2 FYNNEI. The CDR3 spells CASSEAAGGNTYNEQFF. The CDR3 coding sequence is TGTGCCAGCAGTGAAGCGGCGGGCGGGAATACCTACAATGAGCAGTTCTTC.

The chain has TRBV6-6 and TRBJ1-4; 8 bases are a match to TRBD1. V lost 5 bases to trimming and J lost 14 bases; unmatched junction nucleotides: 10. CDR1 is MNHNY, CDR2 SVGAGI, per germline (reference sequence). CDR3 length: 13 amino acids. The CDR3 coding sequence is TGTGCCAGCAGTCACGACGACAGGGGAAGGCTGTTTTTT. Translating gives CASSHDDRGRLFF.

CDR3 amino acids: CASSSGTPSYNEQFF. In DNA, the CDR3 is TGTGCCAGCAGCTCGGGGACGCCCTCCTACAATGAGCAGTTCTTC. This rearrangement joins TRBV7-9 to TRBJ2-1; the D gene could be TRBD1 or TRBD2 (5 bases each). CDR1 and CDR2 from the germline V gene are SEHNR and FQNEAQ (reference sequence). The CDR3 consists of 15 residues. The V end was cut by 4 bases, the J end by 0 bases, with 10 bases between.

The V gene is TRBV5-6, the J gene TRBJ2-7; maybe TRBD2 (6 bases). The CDR3 loop spans 13 amino acids. V was shortened by 0 bases and J by 4 bases, with 8 bases between the two germline ends. Germline-derived CDR1 and CDR2 are SGHDT and YYEEEE. CDR3 region: CASSLGRAYEQYF. The CDR3 DNA sequence: TGTGCCAGCAGCTTGGGGAGGGCTTACGAGCAGTACTTC.

The chain uses TRBV7-9 and TRBJ2-2, with D perhaps TRBD2 (6 bases). CDR3 size: 15 residues. Germline V gene lookup returns CDR1 SEHNR and CDR2 FQNEAQ (reference sequence). V shed 5 bases and J shed 1 base, with 11 bases lying between them. CDR3 bases: TGTGCCAGCAGCGAGGGACTGAGGAACACCGGGGAGCTGTTTTTT. Residues: CASSEGLRNTGELFF.

A remark on this clone: Since a far larger clone is one base different, this is likely a read error. This chain links TRBV7-9 with TRBJ2-7; TRBD2 aligns across 10 bases. J lost 3 bases, V lost 2 bases, and 7 bases had no gene match. CDR3 length: 16 amino acids. CDR1 and CDR2 (germline): SEHNR, FQNEAQ (reference sequence). As DNA, the CDR3 is TGTGCCAGCAGCTTACTAGCGGGAGCGTTGGGCTACGAGCAGTACTTC. Amino acid sequence: CASSLLAGALGYEQYF.

This clone was seen just once. The V and J genes are TRBV11-2 and TRBJ2-3; 9 bases match TRBD2. This CDR3 has 17 amino acids. The V and J ends lost 5 bases and 3 bases, in that order; junction bases with no gene match: 12. CDR1 is SGHAT and CDR2 is FQNNGV in the germline V gene. In DNA form, the CDR3 reads TGTGCCAGCAGCCGAGGGATAGCGGGAGTGAGAACAGATACGCAGTATTTT. Translating it yields CASSRGIAGVRTDTQYF.

The chain combines TRBV9 with TRBJ2-3, with no clear D. With 0 bases removed from V and 0 bases from J, the gap between germline ends came to 8 bases. Germline V gene sequence: CDR1 SGDLS, CDR2 YYNGEE. The CDR3 is made up of 15 amino acids. CDR3 protein: CASSVGGSSTDTQYF. The CDR3 DNA reads TGTGCCAGCAGCGTAGGTGGCAGTAGCACAGATACGCAGTATTTT.

The chain links TRBV6-5 to TRBJ2-5; D is unclear. Germline-derived CDR1 and CDR2 are MNHEY and SVGAGI. The CDR3 length is 13 residues. Trimming pared 4 bases from V and 4 bases from J, leaving 10 bases between. CDR3 sequence reads: CASSLSTGETQYF. CDR3 coding DNA: TGTGCCAGCAGTTTATCAACCGGAGAGACCCAGTACTTC.

The rearrangement joins TRBV11-3 to TRBJ2-3; possibly TRBD2 for D (6 bases). The CDR3 spans 15 residues. Germline CDR1 is SGHNT and CDR2 is YENEEA. Trimming pared 2 bases from V and 2 bases from J, leaving 11 bases between. The DNA for the CDR3 is TGTGCCAGCAGCTTATTCGCGGGACCCACAGATACGCAGTATTTT. Residues: CASSLFAGPTDTQYF.

This clone is deemed medium-sized. The rearrangement joins TRBV2 to TRBJ2-7; D is uncertain. The V gene's germline CDR1 is SNHLY and CDR2 FYNNEI. Trimming pared 6 bases from V and 7 bases from J, leaving 7 bases between. The CDR3 sequence is 10 residues long. In DNA, the CDR3 is TGTGCCAGCAGCGGCCTGGAGCAGTACTTC. It encodes CASSGLEQYF.

The genes are TRBV9 and TRBJ2-2; D possibly corresponds to TRBD2 (5 bases). The CDR3 is 16 amino acids. Looked up from germline, CDR1 is SGDLS and CDR2 is YYNGEE. Trimming shortened V by 0 bases and J by 0 bases, and 9 bases separated the two germline ends. Written as DNA, the CDR3 is TGTGCCAGCAGCGTAGAGAGGGTTCCGAACACCGGGGAGCTGTTTTTT. Amino acid sequence: CASSVERVPNTGELFF.

V gene TRBV4-3 combines with J gene TRBJ2-5; 10 bases match TRBD2. Germline CDR1 LGHNA, CDR2 YSLEER. This CDR3 contains 15 residues. V shed 8 bases and J 5 bases; nucleotides not matched to a gene: 11. The CDR3, as DNA: TGCGCCAGCGAGCGGGGGGGGCCGGCCGCGGAGACCCAGTACTTC. Translation gives CASERGGPAAETQYF.

A few counts support this clone. The chain uses TRBV28 and TRBJ1-3; D is unresolved. This CDR3 contains 16 residues. Trimming left V 1 base short and J 4 bases short, with 14 bases between. Per the germline V gene, CDR1 is MDHEN and CDR2 is SYDVKM. CDR3: CASSLLLTETGNTIYF. CDR3 sequence (DNA): TGTGCCAGCAGTTTATTATTAACAGAAACGGGAAACACCATATATTTT.

J is TRBJ2-7 and V is TRBV25-1; 10 nucleotides align to TRBD2. The germline CDR1 and CDR2 sequences are MGHDK and SYGVNS. The CDR3 length is 16 residues. V lost 9 bases, J lost 7 bases, and 18 bases stayed unmatched. The CDR3: CARVLPISGRAREQYF. CDR3 nucleotide sequence: TGTGCCAGGGTTCTTCCCATAAGCGGGAGGGCCAGGGAGCAGTACTTC.

The chain links TRBV4-1 to TRBJ2-5, with TRBD2 matching 14 bases. The CDR3 sequence is 17 residues long. V lost 1 base to trimming and J lost 5 bases; unmatched junction nucleotides: 6. The germline gives CDR1 MGHRA, CDR2 YSYEKL. As DNA, the CDR3 is TGCGCCAGCAGCCAAGGACTAGCGGGGGGGGACCGGGAGACCCAGTACTTC. Its protein product is CASSQGLAGGDRETQYF.

The chain combines TRBV6-6 with TRBJ2-5; possibly TRBD1 or TRBD2 for D (5 bases each). The CDR3 loop spans 14 amino acids. In germline, CDR1 is MNHNY, CDR2 SVGAGI (reference sequence). With 4 bases removed from V and 4 bases from J, the gap between germline ends came to 13 bases. The CDR3 sequence is CASSSAGTGETQYF. Here the CDR3 DNA reads TGTGCCAGCAGTTCTGCAGGGACCGGAGAGACCCAGTACTTC.

The V and J genes are TRBV19 and TRBJ1-5; D uncertain. Germline values: CDR1 LNHDA, CDR2 SQIVND (reference sequence). The CDR3 runs to 16 residues. The V and J ends lost 7 bases and 3 bases respectively, with 19 bases between them. CDR3 in DNA: TGTGCCAGTACCCTCACACCCCCCGAAATCAATCAGCCCCAGCATTTT. This gives the protein CASTLTPPEINQPQHF. The complete variable domain, with remaining parts taken from reference TRBV19 and TRBJ1-5, reads DGGITQSPKYLFRKEGQNVTLSCEQNLNHDAMYWYRQDPGQGLRLIYYSQIVNDFQKGDIAEGYSVSREKKESFPLTVTSAQKNPTAFYLCASTLTPPEINQPQHFGDGTRLSIL.

The CDR3 reads CASSLIGGDGYGYTF. CDR3 bases: TGTGCCAGCAGCTTAATAGGGGGAGACGGCTATGGCTACACCTTC. This rearrangement joins TRBV4-2 to TRBJ1-2, with D possibly TRBD1 on 6 matching bases. Germline V gives CDR1 LGHNA, CDR2 YNFKEQ. V was pared by 5 bases and J by 4 bases, with 17 bases between. The CDR3 sequence is 15 residues long.

This chain links TRBV4-2 with TRBJ1-2, with 9 bases lining up with TRBD1. Trimming took 0 bases from V and 4 from J; bases not matched to a gene: 6. The length of the CDR3 is 16 residues. Germline assignment: CDR1 LGHNA and CDR2 YNFKEQ. The CDR3 is CASSQDRDRVAYGYTF. CDR3 sequence (DNA): TGTGCCAGCAGCCAAGACCGGGACAGGGTCGCCTATGGCTACACCTTC.